This T cell receptor beta chain was captured by sequencing in a study of neoadjuvant anti-PD-1 for oral cavity cancer. Study observations and caveats: Each response group had just a few patients in TCR analyses.

This sample's time point: after neoadjuvant nivolumab, at surgical resection. These newly diagnosed stage II-IVA oral cavity squamous cell carcinoma patients had no prior systemic or radiation treatment. CDR3 length: 15 amino acids. In germline, CDR1 is SGHDN, CDR2 FVKESK. The ends lost 1 base at V and 3 bases at J; junction bases unmatched: 3. Six replicates per PBMC sample, mostly from about 460 ng of genomic DNA. Repertoires were generated with immunoSEQ multiplex PCR, while TCRdb's copy carries only in-frame clones and drops some. The sample includes 72,000 or so clones, less than 90% of them seen just once. As concerns this clone: Its target is unknown.

This material consisted of PBMCs, taken after nivolumab (anti-PD-1) treatment. The receptor's source is a person aged 40-85 years with oral cavity squamous cell carcinoma. The rearrangement uses TRBV14 and TRBJ2-7; the match to TRBD2 covers 10 bases. As DNA, the CDR3 is TGTGCCAGCAGCCAAGCTAGCGGGGGTTACTACGAGCAGTACTTC. It specifies CASSQASGGYYEQYF.